This T cell receptor beta chain was profiled in a study of monozygotic twins with inflammatory bowel disease (dated by TCRdb to about 2019). Notes on the research overall: The full study comprised around 30 monozygotic twin pairs: nine German pairs (four IBD-concordant, five IBD-discordant) and 19 IBD-discordant Danish pairs. Disease-associated traits were sought mainly through comparisons between IBD patients and their genetically identical healthy co-twins within discordant pairs. Each individual had, on average, about 151 000 unique TCRalpha sequences and 181 000 unique TCRbeta sequences available for analysis. Broader findings and caveats from the paper: Background noise and inter-individual variability may have been introduced into the repertoires by the differing immunosuppressive treatments among patients. The analysis was unable to tell apart different T cell subtypes. Fewer clonotypes were shared with other individuals by IBD patients than by healthy twins, most markedly in patients showing signs of disease activity. Concordant and discordant twins showed no difference in repertoire similarity, possibly because of limited statistical power. No single strong signal or clonotype linked to IBD turned up in the results, so the idea that one exists was not supported. Measured by the inverse Simpson index, TCRbeta repertoire diversity was lower in IBD patients than in their healthy co-twins.

Concerning this clonotype: Its antigen is unknown.

The CDR3 covers 14 residues, taking in both the cysteine and the phenylalanine. No DNA was logged. In the germline V gene, CDR1 corresponds to SGDLS and CDR2 to YYNGEE. From each donor, an approximately 2.5 ml peripheral blood sample was drawn into PAXgene tubes and stored at -80 degrees C. Total RNA was isolated from whole blood with the PAXgene blood miRNA kit on an automated QIAcube, without T cell sorting. Peripheral blood from monozygotic twin pairs concordant or discordant for inflammatory bowel disease was subjected to deep TCRalpha and TCRbeta repertoire profiling with unique molecular barcoding. Smoking habits were recorded for all twin pairs, with individuals classified as current, former or never smokers. The receptor library was made with 5' RACE. For each TCR library, approximately 3,700 ng of total RNA was used. For each sample, cDNA synthesis with SMARTScribe reverse transcriptase was split into eight separate reactions. During cDNA synthesis, unique molecular identifiers containing a 6-nucleotide sample barcode were introduced by template switching. TCRalpha and TCRbeta cDNA was amplified in two nested PCRs of approximately 16 and 10 cycles, and bead purification was carried out after each PCR. Before amplification, cDNA was treated with uracil DNA-glycosylase and purified using the QIAquick PCR purification kit. The second PCR added Illumina TruSeq-compatible adapters along with sample-specific barcodes. TapeStation and Qubit were used to check library quality and concentration, and 4 to 6 ng of each library went into the pool. Pooled libraries were sequenced on an Illumina HiSeq2500 single-index Rapid Run with 2 x 100 bp reads and custom sequencing primers. The source study handled its data this way. UMI-based consensus assembly with MiGEC version 1.2.6 was used to correct PCR and sequencing errors. MiXCR version 2.1.1 handled V(D)J alignment, clonotype assembly and CDR3 extraction. To normalise gene usage, clonotype sharing and MAIT/NKT TCR abundance, the analysis used the top 1000, 10 000 and 20 000 clonotypes per sample. Diversity was computed as the inverse Simpson index with the vegan R package after downsampling to 27 000 UMIs. Paired Mann-Whitney U tests were applied to discordant twin pairs, with Benjamini-Hochberg correction for multiple testing. The reads underwent TCRdb reprocessing, giving one record for each CDR3 protein sequence and no DNA. Here the V and J calls rest on TCRdb's processing, not on the authors' analysis. This sample's table has entries for about 110,000 distinct CDR3 sequences. The ten most abundant clones make up around 12% of the sample.

The source of this sequence is a human donor with ulcerative colitis or Crohn's disease, or a healthy co-twin of an affected twin (not recorded which). The receptor chain draws on TRBV9 and TRBJ2-1; without DNA, the TCRdb call of TRBD2 cannot be checked. The sample consisted of blood. For the CDR3, the sequence is CASSITSGYNEQFF. Beyond the CDR3, the reference TRBV9 and TRBJ2-1 genes provide the residues; the full variable domain reads: DSGVTQTPKHLITATGQRVTLRCSPRSGDLSVYWYQQSLDQGLQFLIQYYNGEERAKGNILERFSAQQFPDLHSELNLSSLELGDSALYFCASSITSGYNEQFFGPGTRLTVL.